Each of the 16 T cell receptor beta chains below was sequenced from the same sample in a study of high-grade serous ovarian cancer treatment subgroups. Tumor tissue was taken before any definitive surgery or chemotherapy was given. Sequencing used immunoSEQ multiplex PCR; TCRdb keeps in-frame clones, though not all of them. The sample has more than 7,500 clones, about nine tenths seen once. Specimen: tumor tissue. The receptors were sampled from a human donor with high-grade serous ovarian cancer.

A single count supports this clone. V gene TRBV27 combines with J gene TRBJ2-1; D is uncertain. V was pared by 4 bases and J by 2 bases, with 18 bases between. Per the germline V gene, CDR1 is MNHEY and CDR2 is SMNVEV (reference sequence). The CDR3 has 17 amino acids. CDR3 in DNA: TGTGCCAGCAGTTCGCGAAATAAGACTTCGACCTACAATGAGCAGTTCTTC. Its protein is CASSSRNKTSTYNEQFF.

V is TRBV7-2 and J is TRBJ1-1; D might be TRBD1 (6 bases). Germline values: CDR1 SGHTA, CDR2 FQGNSA. This CDR3 region has 15 residues. V was pared by 5 bases and J by 5 bases, with 18 bases between. The CDR3, as DNA: TGTGCCAGCAGCAGGACGTCGGGGGCAGGGACTGAAGCTTTCTTT. Amino acids: CASSRTSGAGTEAFF.

This clone was observed a handful of times. The rearrangement joins TRBV5-1 to TRBJ1-6; 11 nucleotides agree with TRBD1. V shed 1 base, J shed 9 bases, and the junction held 3 bases outside the gene matches. This CDR3 is built from 15 residues. CDR1 and CDR2 (germline): SGHRS, YFSETQ. The CDR3 region is CASSLKGQGGSPLHF. CDR3 bases: TGCGCCAGCAGCTTGAAGGGACAGGGGGGTTCACCCCTCCACTTT.

The gene calls are TRBV11-2 and TRBJ2-2; TRBD1 matches 7 bases. The CDR3 has 17 amino acids. V was pared by 2 bases and J by 4 bases, with 10 bases of the junction left unmatched. From germline, CDR1 is SGHAT and CDR2 FQNNGV. The CDR3 sequence: CASSLRSGQSLTGELFF. The CDR3 nucleotides are TGTGCCAGCAGCTTAAGATCGGGACAGAGCCTCACCGGGGAGCTGTTTTTT.

This sequence joins TRBV7-2 and TRBJ2-5; the match to TRBD2 covers 9 bases. Losses at the gene ends were 0 bases for V and 5 bases for J; bases not matched to a gene: 4. This CDR3 is built from 15 residues. Germline loops: CDR1 SGHTA, CDR2 FQGNSA. The CDR3 sequence is CASSLAVTSGETQYF. CDR3 sequence (DNA): TGTGCCAGCAGCTTAGCGGTCACTAGCGGGGAGACCCAGTACTTC.

This clone was observed a handful of times. The genes are TRBV7-2 and TRBJ1-6, with TRBD1 matching 8 bases. Germline V CDR1 and CDR2: SGHTA, FQGNSA. The CDR3 has 14 amino acids. J was trimmed by 9 bases and V by 5 bases; bases with no gene match: 6. The DNA for the CDR3 is TGTGCCAGCAGCGCTTCAGGGGGCCGTTCACCCCTCCACTTT. Translation: CASSASGGRSPLHF.

V gene TRBV7-9 combines with J gene TRBJ1-2; tentative D call: TRBD1 (6 bases). Between the trimmed V and J ends, which lost 6 bases and 6 bases, there was a span of 11 bases. The CDR3 is made up of 12 amino acids. Germline V gene sequence: CDR1 SEHNR, CDR2 FQNEAQ (reference sequence). CDR3 region: CASSYTGNGYTF. The CDR3 region has the DNA TGTGCCAGCAGTTATACAGGGAATGGCTACACCTTC.

V and J are TRBV7-3 and TRBJ2-7, with D maybe TRBD1 (6 bases). This CDR3 is 15 amino acids long. Trimming removed 5 bases at V and 0 bases at J, with 14 bases between. Germline-derived CDR1 and CDR2 are SGHTA and FQGTGA. CDR3 sequence: CASSPTGFSSYEQYF. Here the CDR3 DNA reads TGTGCCAGCAGCCCGACAGGCTTTAGCTCCTACGAGCAGTACTTC.

The chain couples TRBV19 to TRBJ2-5; 7 nucleotides agree with TRBD1. J gave up 0 bases and V 3 bases, and 7 bases lay outside the gene matches. There are 16 residues in the CDR3. Germline V gene sequence: CDR1 LNHDA, CDR2 SQIVND (reference sequence). The CDR3 DNA reads as TGTGCCAGTAGTATGGGGGCAGGGGGTCACCAAGAGACCCAGTACTTC. Translating it yields CASSMGAGGHQETQYF.

This clone was picked up one time. A read error may account for a junction end that differs from germline. The V gene is TRBV6-1, the J gene TRBJ2-3; 13 nucleotides match TRBD2. Germline V CDR1 and CDR2: MNHNS, SASEGT. This CDR3 spans 20 amino acids. CDR3 DNA: TGTGCCAGCAGCGAAGTCCGGGGACGGATGGGACTAGCGGGACTAGATACGCAGTATTTT. It encodes CASSEVRGRMGLAGLDTQYF.

The V gene is TRBV5-4, the J gene TRBJ1-6; D is perhaps TRBD1 (6 bases). The CDR3 is made up of 15 amino acids. CDR1 is SGHNT and CDR2 is YYREEE in the germline V gene (reference sequence). V shed 0 bases and J shed 9 bases, with 13 bases lying between them. The CDR3 sequence: CASSLDWGPSSPLHF. CDR3 bases: TGTGCCAGCAGCTTGGATTGGGGGCCTAGTTCACCCCTCCACTTT.

CDR3 in DNA: TGCGCCAGCAGCCCCCTCGGGGGACTGGGAAATCAGCCCCAGCATTTT. This codes for CASSPLGGLGNQPQHF. This chain links TRBV5-1 with TRBJ1-5; weak D call: TRBD1 (5 bases). The CDR3 has 16 residues. CDR1 is SGHRS and CDR2 is YFSETQ in the germline V gene. Trimming took 4 bases from V and 4 from J, leaving 18 bases between them.

The CDR3: CASSIWGVSTNEQFF. The CDR3 coding sequence is TGTGCCAGTAGTATTTGGGGAGTTTCGACCAATGAGCAGTTCTTC. This rearrangement joins TRBV19 to TRBJ2-1, with a tentative D call TRBD2 (5 bases). Between the trimmed V and J ends, which lost 3 bases and 6 bases, there was a span of 15 bases. Germline V lookup: CDR1 LNHDA, CDR2 SQIVND (reference sequence). CDR3 length equals 15 residues.

V and J are TRBV19 and TRBJ2-3; D call uncertain. V lost 1 base and J lost 0, with 14 bases in between. The length of the CDR3 is 17 residues. Germline CDR1 is LNHDA and CDR2 is SQIVND (reference sequence). CDR3 DNA: TGTGCCAGTAGTATAGGTGGCGCAGGTGTTAGCACAGATACGCAGTATTTT. Protein: CASSIGGAGVSTDTQYF.

The genes are TRBV5-1 and TRBJ1-3; 9 bases map to TRBD1. The CDR3 sequence is 16 residues long. V trimming: 0 bases; J trimming: 1 base; junction bases outside the gene matches: 2. Germline V gene data show CDR1 as SGHRS and CDR2 as YFSETQ. CDR3 sequence reads: CASSLGTGASGNTIYF. CDR3 nucleotides: TGCGCCAGCAGCTTGGGGACAGGGGCTTCTGGAAACACCATATATTTT.

The chain uses TRBV11-1 and TRBJ2-7, with 7 bases matching TRBD2. J lost 5 bases, V lost 3 bases, and 10 bases had no gene match. CDR3 length: 15 amino acids. In germline, CDR1 is SGHAT, CDR2 FQDESV (reference sequence). The CDR3 nucleotides read TGTGCCAGCAGCTTGGGGGGGTCAGGGATCCACGAGCAGTACTTC. Amino acids: CASSLGGSGIHEQYF.